The entry below describes one T cell receptor (beta chain). This sample was taken from a study of shared clonotypes between healthy human individuals. The germline V gene encodes CDR1 SNHLY and CDR2 FYNNEI. With V trimmed by 5 bases and J by 5 bases, 9 bases remained unmatched. The CDR3 is made up of 16 amino acids. Clones were read by immunoSEQ multiplex PCR, and TCRdb kept only the in-frame ones, dropping some. Of some 2,500,000 clones listed, approximately 93% were seen once; the top ten hold 0.36%. The clonotype comes from a young man in good health. Some clones in this sample may be carry-over from other donors' samples. This chain links TRBV2 with TRBJ2-3; TRBD2 matches 11 bases. Sequencing used naive CD4+ T cells from PBMCs. The subset was: CD45RA+ positively selected. The DNA of the CDR3 is TGTGCCAGCAGTACGACTAGCGGGGCCTTGAGAGATACGCAGTATTTT. Translation: CASSTTSGALRDTQYF.